This T cell receptor beta chain came from a study of identifying expanded T cells in peripheral blood. The study's findings and limits: Technical replicates showed roughly 1.2 changed clones; roughly two weeks around 15; four weeks 19. Across healthy donors, higher total template counts meant significantly greater approximately 2-week count variance.

Collection occurred without any documented infections or immune events in donors. Repertoires were generated with immunoSEQ multiplex PCR, while TCRdb's copy carries only in-frame clones and drops some. Of around 100,000 clones in the sample, roughly 88% were seen once. Per germline, CDR1 SGHRS and CDR2 YFSETQ. The CDR3 is 16 residues long. V trimming: 0 bases; J trimming: 3 bases; junction bases outside the gene matches: 4. Details on this clone: The target antigen is unknown.

This clonotype was sampled from a person between 18 and 75 years old in good health. The sample comprised blood. This sequence joins TRBV5-1 and TRBJ1-5, with 9 bases identical to TRBD1. CDR3 amino acids: CASSLGDRGNNQPQHF. The CDR3 DNA reads as TGCGCCAGCAGCTTGGGTGACAGGGGGAACAATCAGCCCCAGCATTTT.